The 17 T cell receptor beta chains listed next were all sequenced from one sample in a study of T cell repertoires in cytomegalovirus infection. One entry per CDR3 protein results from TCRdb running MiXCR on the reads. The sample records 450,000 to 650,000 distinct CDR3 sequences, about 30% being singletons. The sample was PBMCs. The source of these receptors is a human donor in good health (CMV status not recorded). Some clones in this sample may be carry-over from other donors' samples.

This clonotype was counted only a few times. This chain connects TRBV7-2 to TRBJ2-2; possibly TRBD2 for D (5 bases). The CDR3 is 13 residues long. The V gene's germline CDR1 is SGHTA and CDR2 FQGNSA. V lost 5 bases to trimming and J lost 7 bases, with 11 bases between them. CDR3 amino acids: CASSAGPGGELFF. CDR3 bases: TGTGCCAGCAGCGCGGGCCCGGGCGGGGAGCTGTTTTTT. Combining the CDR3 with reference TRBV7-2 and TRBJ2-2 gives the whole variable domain GAGVSQSPSNKVTEKGKDVELRCDPISGHTALYWYRQSLGQGLEFLIYFQGNSAPDKSGLPSDRFSAERTGGSVSTLTIQRTQQEDSAVYLCASSAGPGGELFFGEGSRLTVL.

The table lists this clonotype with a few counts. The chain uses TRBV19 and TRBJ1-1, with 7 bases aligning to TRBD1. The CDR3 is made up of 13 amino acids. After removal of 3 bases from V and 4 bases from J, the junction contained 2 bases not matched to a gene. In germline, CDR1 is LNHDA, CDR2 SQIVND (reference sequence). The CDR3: CASSIGQVTEAFF. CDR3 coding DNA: TGTGCCAGTAGTATCGGACAGGTCACTGAAGCTTTCTTT.

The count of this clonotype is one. CDR3 in amino acids: CASSQEGQPFSGNTIYF. The CDR3 nucleotides are TGCGCCAGCAGCCAAGAGGGACAGCCTTTCTCTGGAAACACCATATATTTT. V usage is TRBV4-1 and J usage is TRBJ1-3, with 7 nucleotides matching TRBD1. The V gene's germline CDR1 is MGHRA and CDR2 YSYEKL. The V segment lost 0 bases and the J segment 0 bases; nucleotides outside the gene matches: 5. The CDR3 length is 17 residues.

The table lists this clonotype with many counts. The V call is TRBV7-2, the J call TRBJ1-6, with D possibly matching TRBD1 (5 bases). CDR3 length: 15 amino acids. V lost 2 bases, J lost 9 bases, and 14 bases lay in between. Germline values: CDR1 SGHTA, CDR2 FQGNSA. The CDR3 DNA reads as TGTGCCAGCAGCTTACAGCGCGGGAGGGGTTCACCCCTCCACTTT. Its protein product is CASSLQRGRGSPLHF. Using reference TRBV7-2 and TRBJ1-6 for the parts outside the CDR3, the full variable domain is GAGVSQSPSNKVTEKGKDVELRCDPISGHTALYWYRQSLGQGLEFLIYFQGNSAPDKSGLPSDRFSAERTGGSVSTLTIQRTQQEDSAVYLCASSLQRGRGSPLHFGNGTRLTVT.

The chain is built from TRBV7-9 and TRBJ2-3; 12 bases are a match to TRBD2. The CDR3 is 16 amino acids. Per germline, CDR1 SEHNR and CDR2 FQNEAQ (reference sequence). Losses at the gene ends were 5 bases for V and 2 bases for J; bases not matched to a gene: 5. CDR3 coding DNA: TGTGCCAGCAGCCTACTAGCGGGGGGACCCACAGATACGCAGTATTTT. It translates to CASSLLAGGPTDTQYF.

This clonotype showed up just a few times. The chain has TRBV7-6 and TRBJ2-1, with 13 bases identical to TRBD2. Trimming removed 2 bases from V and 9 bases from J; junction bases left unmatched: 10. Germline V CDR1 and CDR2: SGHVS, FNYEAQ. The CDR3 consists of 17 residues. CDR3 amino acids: CASSLYTLAGGGGEQFF. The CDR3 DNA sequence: TGTGCCAGCAGCTTATATACACTAGCGGGAGGGGGAGGTGAGCAGTTCTTC.

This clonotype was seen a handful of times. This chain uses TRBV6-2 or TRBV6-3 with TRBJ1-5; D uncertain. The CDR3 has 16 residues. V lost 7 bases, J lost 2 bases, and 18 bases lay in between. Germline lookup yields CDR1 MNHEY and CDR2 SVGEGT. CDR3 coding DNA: TGTGCCAGCACTCGAGGAGAGGGTAGGGGCAATCAGCCCCAGCATTTT. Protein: CASTRGEGRGNQPQHF.

The CDR3 coding sequence is TGTGCCAGCTTCGGGGCAGGGGCAAACACTGAAGCTTTCTTT. This encodes CASFGAGANTEAFF. The gene calls are TRBV28 and TRBJ1-1; tentatively, D is TRBD1 (6 bases). The V end was cut by 8 bases, the J end by 2 bases, with 15 bases between. The CDR3 is 14 residues long. The germline gives CDR1 MDHEN, CDR2 SYDVKM.

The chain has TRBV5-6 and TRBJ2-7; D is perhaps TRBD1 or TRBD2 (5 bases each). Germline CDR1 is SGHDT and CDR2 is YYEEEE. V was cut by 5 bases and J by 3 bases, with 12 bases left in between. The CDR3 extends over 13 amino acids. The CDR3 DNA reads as TGTGCCAGCAGTGGGACCCCAGGCTACGAGCAGTACTTC. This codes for CASSGTPGYEQYF.

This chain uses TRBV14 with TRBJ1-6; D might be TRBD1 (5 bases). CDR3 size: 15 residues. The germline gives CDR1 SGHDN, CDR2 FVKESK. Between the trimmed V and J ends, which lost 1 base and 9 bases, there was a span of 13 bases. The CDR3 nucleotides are TGTGCCAGCAGCCAAGGGGGGTTTGATAGTTCACCCCTCCACTTT. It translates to CASSQGGFDSSPLHF.

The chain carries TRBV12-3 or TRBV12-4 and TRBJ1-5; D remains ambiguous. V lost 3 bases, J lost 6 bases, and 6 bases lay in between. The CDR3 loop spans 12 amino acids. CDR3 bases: TGTGCCAGCAGTTTCCTTCCTCAGCCCCAGCATTTT. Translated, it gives CASSFLPQPQHF.

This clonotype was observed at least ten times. The CDR3 sequence is CASSEPGIYGYTF. DNA for the CDR3: TGTGCCAGCAGCGAGCCAGGGATCTATGGCTACACCTTC. The V gene is TRBV11-2, the J gene TRBJ1-2; D may be TRBD1 (5 bases). The CDR3 is 13 residues long. The V end was cut by 5 bases, the J end by 4 bases, with 11 bases between. From germline, CDR1 is SGHAT and CDR2 FQNNGV.

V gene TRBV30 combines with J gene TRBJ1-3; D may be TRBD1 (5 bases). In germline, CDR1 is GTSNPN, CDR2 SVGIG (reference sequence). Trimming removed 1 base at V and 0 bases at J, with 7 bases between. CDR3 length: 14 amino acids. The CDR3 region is CAWSAGSSGNTIYF. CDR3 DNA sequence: TGTGCCTGGAGTGCAGGGAGCTCTGGAAACACCATATATTTT.

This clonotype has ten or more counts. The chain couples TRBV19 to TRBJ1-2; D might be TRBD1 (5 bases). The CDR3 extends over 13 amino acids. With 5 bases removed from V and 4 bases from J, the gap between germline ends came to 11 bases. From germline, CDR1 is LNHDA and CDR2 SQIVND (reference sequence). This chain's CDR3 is CASSPDSLYGYTF. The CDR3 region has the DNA TGTGCCAGTAGTCCCGACAGTCTCTATGGCTACACCTTC. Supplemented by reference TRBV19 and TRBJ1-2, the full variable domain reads DGGITQSPKYLFRKEGQNVTLSCEQNLNHDAMYWYRQDPGQGLRLIYYSQIVNDFQKGDIAEGYSVSREKKESFPLTVTSAQKNPTAFYLCASSPDSLYGYTFGSGTRLTVV.

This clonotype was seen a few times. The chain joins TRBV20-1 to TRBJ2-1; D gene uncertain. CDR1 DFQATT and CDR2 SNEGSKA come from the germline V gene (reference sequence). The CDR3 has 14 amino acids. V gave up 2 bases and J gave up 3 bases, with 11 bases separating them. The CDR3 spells CSARSLGGYNEQFF. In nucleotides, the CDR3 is TGCAGTGCTAGAAGTCTAGGCGGCTACAATGAGCAGTTCTTC.

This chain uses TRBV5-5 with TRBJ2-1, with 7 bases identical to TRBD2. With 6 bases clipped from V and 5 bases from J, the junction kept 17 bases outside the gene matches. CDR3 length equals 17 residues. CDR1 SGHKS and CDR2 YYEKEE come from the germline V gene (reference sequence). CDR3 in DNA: TGTGCCAGCACCGACCTGAGCCGGGGAGGGCCGAACAATGAGCAGTTCTTC. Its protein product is CASTDLSRGGPNNEQFF.

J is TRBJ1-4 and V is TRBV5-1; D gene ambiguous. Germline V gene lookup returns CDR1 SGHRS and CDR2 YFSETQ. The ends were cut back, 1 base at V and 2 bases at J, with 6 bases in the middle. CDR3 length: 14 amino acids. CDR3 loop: CASSLSVTNEKLFF. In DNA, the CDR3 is TGCGCCAGCAGCTTGAGTGTTACTAATGAAAAACTGTTTTTT.